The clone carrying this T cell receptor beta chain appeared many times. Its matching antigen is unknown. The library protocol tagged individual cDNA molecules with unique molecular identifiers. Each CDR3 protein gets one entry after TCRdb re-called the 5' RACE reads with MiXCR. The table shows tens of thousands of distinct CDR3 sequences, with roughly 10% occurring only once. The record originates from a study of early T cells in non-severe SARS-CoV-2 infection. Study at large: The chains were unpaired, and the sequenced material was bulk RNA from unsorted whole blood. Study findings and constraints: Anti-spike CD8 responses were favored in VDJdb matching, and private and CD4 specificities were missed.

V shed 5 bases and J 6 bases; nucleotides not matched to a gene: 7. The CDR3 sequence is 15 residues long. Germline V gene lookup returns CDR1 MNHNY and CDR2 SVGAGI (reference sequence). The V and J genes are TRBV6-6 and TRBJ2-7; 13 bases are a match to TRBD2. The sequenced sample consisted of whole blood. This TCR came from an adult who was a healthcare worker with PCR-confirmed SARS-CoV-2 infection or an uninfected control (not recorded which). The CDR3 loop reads CASSRRTSGSVEQYF. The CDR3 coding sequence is TGTGCCAGCAGTCGTCGGACTAGCGGGAGTGTCGAGCAGTACTTC.